This TCR beta chain came from a study of patients and donors after allogeneic stem cell transplantation. MiXCR, run by TCRdb on the RT-PCR reads, gives a single entry per CDR3 protein. The table includes approximately 200,000 distinct CDR3 sequences, around two fifths detected once. The germline V and J ends were trimmed by 1 base and 4 bases, with 19 bases remaining between them. The CDR3 totals 17 residues. Germline CDR1 reads LGHNA; CDR2 reads YNFKEQ. This receptor was obtained from a human donor who was either an allogeneic HSCT recipient or a stem cell or donor lymphocyte infusion donor (not recorded which). It is not recorded whose cells these are; they may come from a transplant donor. This rearrangement joins TRBV4-2 to TRBJ1-2; D perhaps matches TRBD1 (6 bases). Sequences were obtained from blood, either unsorted or a sorted T cell fraction (not recorded which). The CDR3 here is CASSQASPTGAGYGYTF. The CDR3 DNA sequence: TGTGCCAGCAGCCAAGCATCCCCAACGGGGGCGGGCTATGGCTACACCTTC.